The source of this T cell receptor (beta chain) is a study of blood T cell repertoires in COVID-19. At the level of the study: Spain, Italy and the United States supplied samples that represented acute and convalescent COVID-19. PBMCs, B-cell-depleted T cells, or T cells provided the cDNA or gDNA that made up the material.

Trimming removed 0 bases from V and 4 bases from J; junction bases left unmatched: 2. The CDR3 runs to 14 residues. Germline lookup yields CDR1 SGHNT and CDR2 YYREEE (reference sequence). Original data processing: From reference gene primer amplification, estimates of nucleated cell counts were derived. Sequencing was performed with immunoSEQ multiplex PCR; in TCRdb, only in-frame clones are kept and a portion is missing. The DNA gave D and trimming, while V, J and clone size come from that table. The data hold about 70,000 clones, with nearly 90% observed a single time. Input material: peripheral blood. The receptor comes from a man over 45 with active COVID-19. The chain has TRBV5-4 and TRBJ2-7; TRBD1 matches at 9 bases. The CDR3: CASSLVGTGYEQYF. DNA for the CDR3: TGTGCCAGCAGCTTGGTGGGGACAGGGTACGAGCAGTACTTC. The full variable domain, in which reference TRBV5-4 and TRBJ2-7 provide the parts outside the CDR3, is ETGVTQSPTHLIKTRGQQVTLRCSSQSGHNTVSWYQQALGQGPQFIFQYYREEENGRGNFPPRFSGLQFPNYSSELNVNALELDDSALYLCASSLVGTGYEQYFGPGTRLTVT.